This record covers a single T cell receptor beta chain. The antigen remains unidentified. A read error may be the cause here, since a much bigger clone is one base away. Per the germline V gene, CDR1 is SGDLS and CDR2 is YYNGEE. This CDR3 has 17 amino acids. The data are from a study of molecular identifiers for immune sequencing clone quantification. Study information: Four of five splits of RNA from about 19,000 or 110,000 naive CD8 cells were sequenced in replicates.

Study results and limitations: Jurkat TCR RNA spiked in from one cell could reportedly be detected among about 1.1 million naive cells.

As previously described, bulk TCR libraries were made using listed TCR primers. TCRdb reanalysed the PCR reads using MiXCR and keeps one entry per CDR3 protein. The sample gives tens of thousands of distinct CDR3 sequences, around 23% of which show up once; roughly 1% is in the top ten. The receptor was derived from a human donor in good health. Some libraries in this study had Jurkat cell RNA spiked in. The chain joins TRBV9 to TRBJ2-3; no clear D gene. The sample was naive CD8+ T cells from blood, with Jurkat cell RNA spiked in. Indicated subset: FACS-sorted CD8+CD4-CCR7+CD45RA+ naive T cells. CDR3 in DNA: TGTGCCAGCGGCGTAGAGGCAAGCAGACCTAGCACAGATACGCAGTATTTT. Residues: CASGVEASRPSTDTQYF.